The clone carrying this T cell receptor beta chain was seen many times. Its antigen is unidentified. Time point defined: blood at routine non-recurrence follow-up after resection. Unsorted samples of tumor, nontumor lung or frozen PBMC had their whole RNA sequenced. TCRdb analysed the 5' RACE reads with MiXCR anew, one entry per CDR3 protein. The sample consists of 60,000 to 85,000 distinct CDR3 sequences, over 7% of them appearing once. Trimming stripped 6 bases from V and 5 bases from J, with 10 bases between. The CDR3 runs to 12 residues. CDR1 is MNHEY and CDR2 is SVGAGI in the germline V gene. This record comes from a study of spatial heterogeneity in lung cancer. Study information: At a median of about two years after resection, follow-up PBMC samples were sequenced when available. Study conclusions and caveats: Ubiquitous, expanded tumor-derived TCRs were more frequently observed in blood at resection than at follow-up.

The chain has TRBV6-5 and TRBJ1-1; D not certain. The material sequenced was PBMCs, taken at follow-up. The sequence derives from a female donor with early-stage non-small cell lung cancer. The CDR3 nucleotides are TGTGCCAGCAGGTCCCCGGTTACTGAAGCTTTCTTT. Its translation is CASRSPVTEAFF.